The 11 T cell receptor beta chains listed next were all sequenced from one sample in a study of fetal regulatory T cell absence and autoimmunity. Libraries were prepared by immunoSEQ multiplex PCR; TCRdb keeps only in-frame clonotypes and omits some of them. The sample lists around 45,000 clones; about 79% were seen once. The specimen sequenced was cord blood. The origin of the receptors is a newborn boy with IPEX syndrome.

V usage is TRBV11-2 and J usage is TRBJ2-7, with 14 bases matching TRBD2. Trimming cost V 6 bases and J 7 bases; bases outside gene matches: 2. Germline V CDR1 and CDR2: SGHAT, FQNNGV. The CDR3 covers 13 residues. The CDR3 protein is CASRTSGRGEQYF. The CDR3 nucleotides are TGTGCCAGCAGGACTAGCGGGAGGGGGGAGCAGTACTTC.

Comments on this clone: This specimen includes other DNA sequences encoding the same CDR3. This chain links TRBV5-1 with TRBJ1-3; D unclear. V was clipped by 0 bases and J by 1 base, with 5 bases between them. The germline gives CDR1 SGHRS, CDR2 YFSETQ. The CDR3 consists of 14 residues. The DNA for the CDR3 is TGCGCCAGCAGCTTGGGCGGGTCTGGAAACACCATATATTTT. Its translation is CASSLGGSGNTIYF. Looking up the rest from reference TRBV5-1 and TRBJ1-3 gives the full variable domain: KAGVTQTPRYLIKTRGQQVTLSCSPISGHRSVSWYQQTPGQGLQFLFEYFSETQRNKGNFPGRFSGRQFSNSRSEMNVSTLELGDSALYLCASSLGGSGNTIYFGEGSWLTVV.

The chain has TRBV4-1 and TRBJ1-1; unclear D gene. CDR1 and CDR2 (germline): MGHRA, YSYEKL. The length of the CDR3 is 12 residues. With 5 bases removed from V and 4 bases from J, the gap between germline ends came to 8 bases. CDR3 sequence reads: CASSEKSTEAFF. The CDR3 region has the DNA TGCGCCAGCAGCGAGAAATCCACTGAAGCTTTCTTT.

This clone was detected only a few times. CDR3 residues: CASSKSRDRGYTF. CDR3 coding DNA: TGTGCCAGTAGTAAGTCCCGGGACAGGGGGTACACCTTC. The chain carries TRBV19 and TRBJ1-2; 11 bases align to TRBD1. This CDR3 is 13 amino acids long. The germline V gene encodes CDR1 LNHDA and CDR2 SQIVND (reference sequence). Trimming cost V 4 bases and J 11 bases; bases outside gene matches: 6.

The gene calls are TRBV18 and TRBJ1-1; the D gene is possibly TRBD1 (5 bases). Trimming removed 5 bases from V and 5 bases from J, with 12 bases in between. CDR1 is KGHSH, CDR2 LQKENI, per germline. This CDR3 has 13 residues. The CDR3 coding sequence is TGTGCCAGCTCAGAGGGCCGGGGGACTGAAGCTTTCTTT. It encodes CASSEGRGTEAFF.

The DNA for the CDR3 is TGTGCCAGCAGTGAAGACGGTACAGGGGGCGTGGGCTACACCTTC. It specifies CASSEDGTGGVGYTF. The chain joins TRBV25-1 to TRBJ1-2; 9 bases line up with TRBD1. From germline, CDR1 is MGHDK and CDR2 SYGVNS. This CDR3 contains 15 residues. Trimming took 2 bases from V and 8 from J; bases not matched to a gene: 9.

The J gene is TRBJ1-2, the V gene TRBV6-5; TRBD1 might be the D (5 bases). The CDR3 is 15 amino acids. V gave up 4 bases and J gave up 4 bases, with 16 bases separating them. Germline V gene lookup returns CDR1 MNHEY and CDR2 SVGAGI. This CDR3 reads CASSSFRAGSYGYTF. CDR3 nucleotide sequence: TGTGCCAGCAGTTCCTTCAGGGCAGGGAGCTATGGCTACACCTTC.

The V and J genes are TRBV19 and TRBJ2-1; D may be TRBD1 (5 bases). Germline CDR1 reads LNHDA; CDR2 reads SQIVND (reference sequence). The CDR3 consists of 13 residues. The ends were cut back, 4 bases at V and 8 bases at J, with 12 bases in the middle. CDR3 in amino acids: CASSSRARYEQFF. In DNA form, the CDR3 reads TGTGCCAGTAGTAGCAGGGCTAGGTATGAGCAGTTCTTC.

The V gene is TRBV10-2, the J gene TRBJ2-5; maybe TRBD2 (7 bases). The CDR3 contains 14 residues. The germline V and J ends were trimmed by 5 bases and 4 bases, with 14 bases remaining between them. Germline V CDR1 and CDR2: WSHSY, SAAADI. CDR3 sequence (DNA): TGCGCCAGCAGTCGGGACGGGGGGCTAGAGACCCAGTACTTC. It is translated as CASSRDGGLETQYF.

V is TRBV7-2 and J is TRBJ2-2; 7 bases are a match to TRBD2. Trimming cost V 5 bases and J 6 bases; bases outside gene matches: 15. This CDR3 comprises 17 residues. Looked up from germline, CDR1 is SGHTA and CDR2 is FQGNSA. The DNA for the CDR3 is TGTGCCAGCAGCCGAAGTGGTGCTAGCGGATTCGCCGGGGAGCTGTTTTTT. It specifies CASSRSGASGFAGELFF. The full variable domain, completed using reference TRBV7-2 and TRBJ2-2, is GAGVSQSPSNKVTEKGKDVELRCDPISGHTALYWYRQSLGQGLEFLIYFQGNSAPDKSGLPSDRFSAERTGGSVSTLTIQRTQQEDSAVYLCASSRSGASGFAGELFFGEGSRLTVL.

The CDR3 here is CASSHYPLGSSYNEQFF. The CDR3 DNA reads as TGTGCCAGCAGCCATTACCCGCTGGGAAGCTCCTACAATGAGCAGTTCTTC. V usage is TRBV14 and J usage is TRBJ2-1; D gene uncertain. Germline V gene lookup returns CDR1 SGHDN and CDR2 FVKESK. The CDR3 consists of 17 residues. The V gene lost 3 bases and the J gene lost 0 bases, with 15 bases spanning the gap. The variable domain in full, with the rest retrieved from reference TRBV14 and TRBJ2-1, is EAGVTQFPSHSVIEKGQTVTLRCDPISGHDNLYWYRRVMGKEIKFLLHFVKESKQDESGMPNNRFLAERTGGTYSTLKVQPAELEDSGVYFCASSHYPLGSSYNEQFFGPGTRLTVL.